These 12 T cell receptor beta chains were all obtained from the same sample, sequenced in a study of radiation and T cells in renal cell carcinoma. Described time point: blood 2 weeks post-SBRT. Stated treatment: 15 Gy SBRT to primary tumor, nephrectomy 4 weeks later. TCRdb's copy holds only in-frame clones and misses some; the assay was immunoSEQ multiplex PCR. In the table there are some 150,000 clones, approximately 90% of which are singletons. The specimen comprised blood, sampled from a patient whose treatment included radiotherapy and nephrectomy. These receptors were taken from a woman between 50 and 59 years old with renal cell carcinoma.

J is TRBJ1-5 and V is TRBV19; TRBD1 aligns across 7 bases. J gave up 6 bases and V 6 bases, and 11 bases lay outside the gene matches. The CDR3 extends over 15 amino acids. Germline V gives CDR1 LNHDA, CDR2 SQIVND (reference sequence). In DNA form, the CDR3 reads TGTGCCAGTAGCCAGGTGACAGGGCGCGGTCAGCCCCAGCATTTT. Translation gives CASSQVTGRGQPQHF. The complete variable domain, with remaining parts taken from reference TRBV19 and TRBJ1-5, reads DGGITQSPKYLFRKEGQNVTLSCEQNLNHDAMYWYRQDPGQGLRLIYYSQIVNDFQKGDIAEGYSVSREKKESFPLTVTSAQKNPTAFYLCASSQVTGRGQPQHFGDGTRLSIL.

The V and J genes are TRBV10-1 and TRBJ1-1; TRBD1 might be the D (5 bases). The CDR3 extends over 15 amino acids. In germline, CDR1 is WNHNN, CDR2 SYGVQD (reference sequence). V was trimmed by 0 bases and J by 1 base, leaving 9 bases between them. DNA of the CDR3: TGCGCCAGCAGTGAGTCAGCACAGGCGAACACTGAAGCTTTCTTT. It is translated as CASSESAQANTEAFF.

The chain is built from TRBV23-1 and TRBJ1-5; maybe TRBD1 (6 bases). TRBV23-1 is sorted into the ORF group, with uncertain function. The CDR3 has 16 residues. The V end lost 4 bases, the J end lost 5 bases, and 18 bases lay between the germline ends. The CDR3 region is CASSRVWGLKYQPQHF. The CDR3 DNA is TGCGCCAGCAGTCGAGTTTGGGGGCTAAAATATCAGCCCCAGCATTTT.

The chain employs TRBV30 and TRBJ2-7, with 9 bases lining up with TRBD1. Per the germline V gene, CDR1 is GTSNPN and CDR2 is SVGIG (reference sequence). V lost 3 bases and J lost 2; bases outside the gene matches: 5. This CDR3 region has 14 residues. The CDR3 spells CAWRIGTGPYEQYF. The DNA of the CDR3 is TGTGCCTGGAGAATCGGGACAGGGCCCTACGAGCAGTACTTC.

The chain carries TRBV19 and TRBJ2-7; TRBD2 matches 9 bases. The CDR3 runs 13 residues. Germline loops: CDR1 LNHDA, CDR2 SQIVND (reference sequence). The V gene end was trimmed by 5 bases and the J gene end by 3 bases; junction bases not matched to a gene: 2. The CDR3 DNA sequence: TGTGCCAGTAGTCGCGGGGGGGACTACGAGCAGTACTTC. Protein sequence: CASSRGGDYEQYF.

The V gene is TRBV4-1, the J gene TRBJ2-5, with 9 bases identical to TRBD1. Germline V gene sequence: CDR1 MGHRA, CDR2 YSYEKL. The CDR3 spans 15 residues. Trimming took 1 base from V and 5 from J; bases not matched to a gene: 5. The CDR3 DNA reads as TGCGCCAGCAGCCAAGGGGACAGGGTTGGGGAGACCCAGTACTTC. This codes for CASSQGDRVGETQYF.

The V call is TRBV6-1, the J call TRBJ2-7; 8 bases are a match to TRBD1. V trimming: 2 bases; J trimming: 4 bases; junction bases outside the gene matches: 10. The V gene's germline CDR1 is MNHNS and CDR2 SASEGT. The CDR3 loop spans 16 amino acids. CDR3 protein: CASSERVPGGLYEQYF. CDR3 in DNA: TGTGCCAGCAGTGAAAGGGTTCCAGGGGGCTTGTACGAGCAGTACTTC.

V is TRBV29-1 and J is TRBJ1-1; D is perhaps TRBD1 (5 bases). V was cut by 7 bases and J by 6 bases, with 12 bases left in between. The CDR3 is 11 residues long. Germline lookup yields CDR1 SQVTM and CDR2 ANQGSEA. DNA of the CDR3: TGCAGCGCTACGACAGTGTCTGAAGCTTTCTTT. It codes for CSATTVSEAFF.

The rearrangement uses TRBV4-3 and TRBJ1-4; D call uncertain. V dropped 4 bases and J dropped 0 bases, with 15 bases sitting between them. There are 17 residues in the CDR3. Germline lookup yields CDR1 LGHNA and CDR2 YSLEER. CDR3 sequence: CASSRITSGTTNEKLFF. The CDR3 DNA follows: TGCGCCAGCAGCCGAATCACTTCAGGAACAACTAATGAAAAACTGTTTTTT.

The chain couples TRBV5-8 to TRBJ2-1; D is ambiguous. Trimming took 3 bases from V and 5 from J, leaving 18 bases between them. The CDR3 is 16 amino acids. Germline V CDR1 and CDR2: SGHTS, YDEGEE. DNA of the CDR3: TGTGCCAGCAGCTGGGAAGGTAGTGGCAACAACAATGAGCAGTTCTTC. Its protein is CASSWEGSGNNNEQFF.

V and J are TRBV30 and TRBJ2-1; 12 nucleotides match TRBD1. The trim removed 3 bases at V and 7 bases at J, leaving 13 bases unmatched. Germline-derived CDR1 and CDR2 are GTSNPN and SVGIG (reference sequence). This CDR3 has 17 residues. The CDR3: CAWSKAPGTGGLNEQFF. CDR3 in DNA: TGTGCCTGGAGCAAAGCCCCCGGGACAGGGGGCTTAAATGAGCAGTTCTTC.

The V and J genes are TRBV7-9 and TRBJ1-2; TRBD1 might be the D (5 bases). The V end lost 4 bases, the J end lost 7 bases, and 19 bases lay between the germline ends. The CDR3 totals 15 residues. From germline, CDR1 is SEHNR and CDR2 FQNEAQ (reference sequence). The CDR3 sequence is CASSSSGWTEGGYTF. The CDR3 region has the DNA TGTGCCAGCAGCTCCTCAGGGTGGACGGAGGGTGGCTACACCTTC. Full variable domain (remainder filled in from reference TRBV7-9 and TRBJ1-2): DTGVSQNPRHKITKRGQNVTFRCDPISEHNRLYWYRQTLGQGPEFLTYFQNEAQLEKSRLLSDRFSAERPKGSFSTLEIQRTEQGDSAMYLCASSSSGWTEGGYTFGSGTRLTVV.